This T cell receptor (beta chain) was captured in a study of blood T cell repertoires in COVID-19. Study-wide context: Acute and convalescent COVID-19 samples came from the United States, Italy and Spain.

Assay: immunoSEQ multiplex PCR; the TCRdb copy retains only in-frame clones and omits some. Counted here are about 270,000 clones, about 85% occurring once; the ten biggest clones make up approximately 12%. The V and J ends lost 5 bases and 8 bases, in that order; junction bases with no gene match: 8. CDR3 length equals 14 residues. The germline V gene has CDR1 SNHLY and CDR2 FYNNEI. This sequence originates from a human donor in a cohort sampled during active COVID-19. J is TRBJ2-1 and V is TRBV2; 8 bases agree with TRBD2. Specimen: peripheral blood. The CDR3 reads CASSFSRGGDEQFF. CDR3 nucleotides: TGTGCCAGCAGTTTCTCACGGGGGGGAGATGAGCAGTTCTTC. Full variable domain (missing parts from reference TRBV2 and TRBJ2-1): EPEVTQTPSHQVTQMGQEVILRCVPISNHLYFYWYRQILGQKVEFLVSFYNNEISEKSEIFDDQFSVERPDGSNFTLKIRSTKLEDSAMYFCASSFSRGGDEQFFGPGTRLTVL.